A single sample is the source of the 8 T cell receptor beta chains below, sequenced in a study of blood T cells in healthy people across ages. Next came a second PCR, run for roughly 7 to 12 cycles, which used a sample-barcoded 5' primer along with a J-beta primer mix. TCRdb reprocessed the 5' RACE reads via MiXCR and lists one record per CDR3 protein. The profile shows approximately 730,000 distinct CDR3 sequences, roughly 44% of them singletons. The sequencing input was blood. Receptors were obtained from an older woman in good health.

This sequence joins TRBV7-2 and TRBJ2-1; TRBD2 matches at 7 bases. The CDR3 runs to 14 residues. The germline gives CDR1 SGHTA, CDR2 FQGNSA. J gave up 9 bases and V 4 bases, and 9 bases lay outside the gene matches. The CDR3 DNA reads as TGTGCCAGCAGCTCGACTCGGTTAGCGGGTGAGCAGTTCTTC. It codes for CASSSTRLAGEQFF.

V usage is TRBV5-1 and J usage is TRBJ1-2, with no clear D. The CDR3 length is 14 residues. Germline CDR1 reads SGHRS; CDR2 reads YFSETQ. Deletions cut 4 bases from V and 3 bases from J, with 13 bases between. CDR3 DNA sequence: TGCGCCAGCAGCCTCGGTCAATCCGACTATGGCTACACCTTC. It yields the protein CASSLGQSDYGYTF.

There are a few counts of this clonotype. V gene TRBV6-1 combines with J gene TRBJ2-5, with 7 bases identical to TRBD2. Germline CDR1 and CDR2: MNHNS and SASEGT. The CDR3 is 15 amino acids. With 0 bases clipped from V and 4 bases from J, the junction kept 5 bases outside the gene matches. As DNA, the CDR3 is TGTGCCAGCAGTGAAGCAAGCGGGATCAGAGAGACCCAGTACTTC. Translating it yields CASSEASGIRETQYF.

This clonotype was seen a handful of times. The rearrangement uses TRBV20-1 and TRBJ1-5; D gene unclear. The CDR3 covers 15 residues. Germline V gives CDR1 DFQATT, CDR2 SNEGSKA (reference sequence). Between the trimmed V and J ends, which lost 3 bases and 0 bases, there was a span of 12 bases. For the CDR3, the DNA is TGCAGTGCTAGGGGTGGAGGCTATAGCAATCAGCCCCAGCATTTT. This sequence encodes CSARGGGYSNQPQHF.

This clonotype was seen a few times. The chain uses TRBV6-6 and TRBJ2-2; D perhaps matches TRBD2 (5 bases). CDR1 and CDR2 from the germline V gene are MNHNY and SVGAGI (reference sequence). Trimming took off 7 bases at V and 8 bases at J, with 11 bases between the two ends. There are 12 residues in the CDR3. The CDR3 sequence: CASKKSGGELFF. The CDR3 region has the DNA TGTGCCAGCAAAAAATCGGGGGGGGAGCTGTTTTTT.

The chain joins TRBV12-3 or TRBV12-4 to TRBJ2-5, with D hard to call. This CDR3 region has 14 residues. With 6 bases removed from V and 5 bases from J, the gap between germline ends came to 16 bases. The CDR3 DNA follows: TGTGCCAGCAGATCGGACGAATTCAGGGAGACCCAGTACTTC. Amino acids: CASRSDEFRETQYF.

This chain's CDR3 is CATQGDSNQPQHF. Written as DNA, the CDR3 is TGTGCCACTCAGGGAGATAGCAATCAGCCCCAGCATTTT. This rearrangement joins TRBV30 to TRBJ1-5; a possible D gene is TRBD1 (5 bases). In germline, CDR1 is GTSNPN, CDR2 SVGIG (reference sequence). V was cut by 8 bases and J by 0 bases, with 11 bases left in between. This CDR3 has 13 amino acids.

This rearrangement joins TRBV20-1 to TRBJ2-5; TRBD2 matches 7 bases. The ends lost 3 bases at V and 11 bases at J; junction bases unmatched: 15. The CDR3 sequence is 14 residues long. Per the germline V gene, CDR1 is DFQATT and CDR2 is SNEGSKA (reference sequence). The CDR3 here is CSARTASGYNEQYF. The CDR3 bases are TGCAGTGCTAGGACCGCTAGCGGCTACAATGAGCAGTACTTC.